This T cell receptor (beta chain) is from a study of cytomegalovirus exposure and HLA in healthy donors. On the study more broadly: Unique TCRs from HLA-typed donors, 70 million to 100 million of them, were held in an early data release. Study-level results: Among TCR beta chains of equal frequency, HLA-associated ones were more clonally expanded in a later analysis. Productive rates of about 90% or about 30% were seen for most TCR beta V segments in an earlier analysis.

CDR1 and CDR2 from the germline V gene are SGHNT and YYREEE (reference sequence). The CDR3 runs to 11 residues. Between the trimmed V and J ends, which lost 3 bases and 8 bases, there was a span of 9 bases. Those who donated were healthy bone marrow donors. Researchers ran the PCR with 60 Vbeta and 13 Jbeta primers. Profiled with immunoSEQ multiplex PCR; TCRdb holds only in-frame clones, not every one. This table has about 76,000 clones, approximately 79% appearing once. In this sample, this clone turned up a few times. What it binds is not known. Specimen: PBMCs. The receptor's source is a man younger than 45 in good health and CMV-seronegative. The chain recombines TRBV5-4 with TRBJ2-7; D is perhaps TRBD1 (6 bases). CDR3: CASSSRGKQYF. CDR3 DNA: TGTGCCAGCAGCTCGAGGGGGAAGCAGTACTTC.